Listed here is a single TCR beta chain. This record comes from a study of human T cells and chemical hapten exposure. CDR1 and CDR2 (germline): MNHNS, SASEGT. The junction had 6 bases not matched to a gene; V was cut back by 8 bases and J by 4 bases. This CDR3 spans 14 amino acids. Described time point: patch test 2, 6 weeks after DPC sensitization. Treatment defined: therapeutic diphenylcyclopropenone sensitization with weekly scalp DPC. MiXCR, applied by TCRdb to the RACE reads, yields one record per CDR3 protein. The repertoire has about 140,000 distinct CDR3 sequences, roughly 12% of them found once; the top ten carry 1.4%.

Sequenced material: whole blood, taken in connection with sensitization to the hapten diphenylcyclopropenone (DPC). The sequence came from a woman between 50 and 59 years old with alopecia areata. Some clones in this sample may be carry-over from other donors' samples. This chain uses TRBV6-1 with TRBJ2-1; the match to TRBD2 covers 9 bases. CDR3 residues: CASRAGGRYNEQFF. As DNA, the CDR3 is TGTGCCAGCCGCGCGGGAGGGAGGTACAATGAGCAGTTCTTC.